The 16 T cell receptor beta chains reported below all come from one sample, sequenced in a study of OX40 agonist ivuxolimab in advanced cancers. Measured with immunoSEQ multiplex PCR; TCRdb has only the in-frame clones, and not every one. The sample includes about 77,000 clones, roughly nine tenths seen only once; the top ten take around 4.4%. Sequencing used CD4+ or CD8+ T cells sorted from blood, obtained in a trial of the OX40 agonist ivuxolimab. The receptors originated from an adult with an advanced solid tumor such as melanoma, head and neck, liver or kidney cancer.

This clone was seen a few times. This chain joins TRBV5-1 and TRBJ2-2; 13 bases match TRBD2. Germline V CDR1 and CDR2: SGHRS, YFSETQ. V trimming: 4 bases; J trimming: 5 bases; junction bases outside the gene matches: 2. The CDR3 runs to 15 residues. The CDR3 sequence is CASSRGLAGTGELFF. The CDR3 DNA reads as TGCGCCAGCAGCAGGGGACTAGCGGGAACCGGGGAGCTGTTTTTT.

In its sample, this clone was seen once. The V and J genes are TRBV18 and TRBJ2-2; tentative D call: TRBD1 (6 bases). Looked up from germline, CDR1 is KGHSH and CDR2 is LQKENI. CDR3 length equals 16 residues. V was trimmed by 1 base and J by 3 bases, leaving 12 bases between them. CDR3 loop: CASSPQGHRDTGELFF. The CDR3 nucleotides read TGTGCCAGCTCACCACAGGGACATAGGGACACCGGGGAGCTGTTTTTT.

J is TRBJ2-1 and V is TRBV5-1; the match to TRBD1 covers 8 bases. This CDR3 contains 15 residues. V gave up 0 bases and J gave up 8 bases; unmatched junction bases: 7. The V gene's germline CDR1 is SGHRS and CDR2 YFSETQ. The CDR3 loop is CASSLAGQGRDEQFF. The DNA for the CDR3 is TGCGCCAGCAGCTTGGCCGGACAGGGCCGGGATGAGCAGTTCTTC.

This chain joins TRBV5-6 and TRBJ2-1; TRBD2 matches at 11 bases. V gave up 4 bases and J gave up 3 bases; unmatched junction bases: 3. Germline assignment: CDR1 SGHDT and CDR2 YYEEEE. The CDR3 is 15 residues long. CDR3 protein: CASSLGTSGYNEQFF. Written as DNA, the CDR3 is TGTGCCAGCAGCCTAGGGACTAGCGGCTACAATGAGCAGTTCTTC.

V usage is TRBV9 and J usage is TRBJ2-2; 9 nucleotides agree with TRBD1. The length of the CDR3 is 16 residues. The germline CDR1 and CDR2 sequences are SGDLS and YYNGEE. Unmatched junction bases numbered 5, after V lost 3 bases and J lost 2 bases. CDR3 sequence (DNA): TGTGCCAGCAGCGCCTCGGGACAGGGAAACACCGGGGAGCTGTTTTTT. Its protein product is CASSASGQGNTGELFF.

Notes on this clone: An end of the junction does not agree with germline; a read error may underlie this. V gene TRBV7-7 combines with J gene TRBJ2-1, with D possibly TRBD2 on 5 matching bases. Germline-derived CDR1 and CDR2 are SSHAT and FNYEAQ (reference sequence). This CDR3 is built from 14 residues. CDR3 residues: CASSLEGSRNEQFF. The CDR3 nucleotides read TGTGCTAGCAGCTTAGAGGGTAGTCGTAATGAGCAGTTCTTC.

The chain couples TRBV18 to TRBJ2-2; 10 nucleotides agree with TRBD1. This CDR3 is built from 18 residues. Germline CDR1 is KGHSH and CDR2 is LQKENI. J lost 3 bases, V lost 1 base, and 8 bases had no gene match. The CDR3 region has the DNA TGTGCCAGCTCACCACGCCTAGGGACAGGGGCTGACACCGGGGAGCTGTTTTTT. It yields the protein CASSPRLGTGADTGELFF. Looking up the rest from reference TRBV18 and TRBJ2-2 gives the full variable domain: NAGVMQNPRHLVRRRGQEARLRCSPMKGHSHVYWYRQLPEEGLKFMVYLQKENIIDESGMPKERFSAEFPKEGPSILRIQQVVRGDSAAYFCASSPRLGTGADTGELFFGEGSRLTVL.

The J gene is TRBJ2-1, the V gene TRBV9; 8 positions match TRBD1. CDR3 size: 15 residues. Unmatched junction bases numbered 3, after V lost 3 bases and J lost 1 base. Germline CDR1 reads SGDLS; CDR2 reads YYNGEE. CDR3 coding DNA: TGTGCCAGCAGCGACAGGGGGGAATCCTACAATGAGCAGTTCTTC. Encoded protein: CASSDRGESYNEQFF.

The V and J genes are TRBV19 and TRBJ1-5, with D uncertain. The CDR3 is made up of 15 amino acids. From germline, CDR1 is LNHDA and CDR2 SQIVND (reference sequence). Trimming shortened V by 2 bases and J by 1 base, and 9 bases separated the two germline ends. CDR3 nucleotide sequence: TGTGCCAGTAGTATAAGGGAGTACAGCAATCAGCCCCAGCATTTT. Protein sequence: CASSIREYSNQPQHF.

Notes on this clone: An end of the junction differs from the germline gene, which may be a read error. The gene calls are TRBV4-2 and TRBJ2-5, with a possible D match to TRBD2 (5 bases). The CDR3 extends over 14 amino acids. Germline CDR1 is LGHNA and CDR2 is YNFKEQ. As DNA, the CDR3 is TGTGCCAGCAGCCAAGATGCGGGCCAAGGGACCCAGTACTTC. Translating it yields CASSQDAGQGTQYF.

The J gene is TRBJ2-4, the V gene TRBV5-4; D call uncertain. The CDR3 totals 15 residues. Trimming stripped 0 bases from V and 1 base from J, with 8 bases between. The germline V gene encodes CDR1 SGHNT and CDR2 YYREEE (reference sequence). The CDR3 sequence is CASSLASSAKNIQYF. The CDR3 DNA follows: TGTGCCAGCAGCTTGGCTAGTAGCGCCAAAAACATTCAGTACTTC.

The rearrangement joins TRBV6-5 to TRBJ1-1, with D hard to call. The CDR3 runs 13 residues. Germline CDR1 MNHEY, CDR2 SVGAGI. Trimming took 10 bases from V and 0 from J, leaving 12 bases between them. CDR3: CATWRPMNTEAFF. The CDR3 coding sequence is TGTGCCACCTGGCGGCCCATGAACACTGAAGCTTTCTTT.

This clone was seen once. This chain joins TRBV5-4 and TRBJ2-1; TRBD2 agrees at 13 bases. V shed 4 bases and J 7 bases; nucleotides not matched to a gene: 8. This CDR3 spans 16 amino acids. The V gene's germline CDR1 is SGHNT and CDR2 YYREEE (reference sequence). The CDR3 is CASSLPTSGRMNEQFF. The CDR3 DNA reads TGTGCCAGCAGCCTCCCGACTAGCGGGAGGATGAATGAGCAGTTCTTC.

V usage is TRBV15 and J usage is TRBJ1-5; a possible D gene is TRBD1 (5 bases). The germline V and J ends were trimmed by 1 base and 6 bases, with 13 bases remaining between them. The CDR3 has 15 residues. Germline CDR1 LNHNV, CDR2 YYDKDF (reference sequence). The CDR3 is CATSRGGAVGQPQHF. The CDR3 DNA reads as TGTGCCACCAGCAGAGGTGGGGCGGTGGGTCAGCCCCAGCATTTT.

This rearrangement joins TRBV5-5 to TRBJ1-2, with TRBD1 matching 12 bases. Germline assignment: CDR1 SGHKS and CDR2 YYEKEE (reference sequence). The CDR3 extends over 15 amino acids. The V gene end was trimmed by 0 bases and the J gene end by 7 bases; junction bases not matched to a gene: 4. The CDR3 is CASSLEGQGAGGYTF. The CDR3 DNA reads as TGTGCCAGCAGCTTGGAGGGACAGGGGGCTGGTGGCTACACCTTC.

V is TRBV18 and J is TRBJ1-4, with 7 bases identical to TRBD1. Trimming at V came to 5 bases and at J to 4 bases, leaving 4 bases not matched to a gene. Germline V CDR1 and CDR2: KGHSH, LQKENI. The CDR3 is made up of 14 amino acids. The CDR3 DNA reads TGTGCCAGCTCATCGGACAGGATTAATGAAAAACTGTTTTTT. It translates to CASSSDRINEKLFF.